This is a list of T cell receptor beta chains from one sample in a study of CD8 T cells in ankylosing spondylitis. One entry per CDR3 protein, called by TCRdb with MiXCR from the 5' RACE reads. The table has 200,000 to 300,000 distinct CDR3 sequences, 20% to 30% seen once. The sample taken for sequencing was blood, either unsorted or a sorted T cell fraction (not recorded which). Every receptor here comes from a male donor with ankylosing spondylitis or in good health (not recorded which). Both conserved end residues are trimmed from each CDR3. Fields, in order: clone size, V gene, J gene, CDR3 protein. Only some rows state a clone size, as once, few, many or a class for expanded clones.

abundance: -
v_gene: TRBV20-1
j_gene: TRBJ2-5
CDR3aa: SAGQGGETQY

abundance: few
v_gene: TRBV5-6
j_gene: TRBJ1-5
CDR3aa: ASSTGGHRYNQPQH

abundance: many
v_gene: TRBV20-1
j_gene: TRBJ2-7
CDR3aa: SGTTGDPGSEQY

abundance: -
v_gene: TRBV20-1
j_gene: TRBJ2-2
CDR3aa: SASDPGVGTGELF

abundance: few
v_gene: TRBV20-1
j_gene: TRBJ2-1
CDR3aa: SARVASGGSGSYNEQF

abundance: many
v_gene: TRBV3-1
j_gene: TRBJ1-2
CDR3aa: ASSLQGSYGYT

abundance: many
v_gene: TRBV10-3
j_gene: TRBJ2-7
CDR3aa: AIRGQESYEQY

abundance: few
v_gene: TRBV11-2
j_gene: TRBJ2-1
CDR3aa: ASSSLRAAGALSYNEQF

abundance: few
v_gene: TRBV4-1
j_gene: TRBJ2-7
CDR3aa: ASSQEVVSGGHEQY

abundance: -
v_gene: TRBV24-1
j_gene: TRBJ1-5
CDR3aa: ATSAGQGVGNQPQH

abundance: many
v_gene: TRBV11-2
j_gene: TRBJ2-3
CDR3aa: ASSLDVGFADTQY

abundance: many
v_gene: TRBV20-1
j_gene: TRBJ1-4
CDR3aa: SALRTGDEKLF

abundance: -
v_gene: TRBV29-1
j_gene: TRBJ2-3
CDR3aa: SVSGDPARSTDTQY

abundance: many
v_gene: TRBV20-1
j_gene: TRBJ2-7
CDR3aa: SAATGKLHEQY

abundance: many
v_gene: TRBV28
j_gene: TRBJ2-7
CDR3aa: ASRGVISYEQY

abundance: few
v_gene: TRBV6-5
j_gene: TRBJ1-1
CDR3aa: ASSYPGGTEAF

abundance: -
v_gene: TRBV7-2
j_gene: TRBJ2-3
CDR3aa: ASSLPGLPTVHTQY

abundance: few
v_gene: TRBV20-1
j_gene: TRBJ2-7
CDR3aa: SARVSAYEQY

abundance: -
v_gene: TRBV29-1
j_gene: TRBJ1-1
CDR3aa: SVVGRGVNTEAF

abundance: -
v_gene: TRBV6-1
j_gene: TRBJ2-1
CDR3aa: ASSEGIKYNEQF

abundance: many
v_gene: TRBV3-1
j_gene: TRBJ1-4
CDR3aa: ASSPSGRNEKLF

abundance: many
v_gene: TRBV20-1
j_gene: TRBJ1-1
CDR3aa: SASFRGGEGEAF

abundance: few
v_gene: TRBV20-1
j_gene: TRBJ2-7
CDR3aa: SARDPGTYEQY

abundance: few
v_gene: TRBV12-3/TRBV12-4
j_gene: TRBJ1-2
CDR3aa: ASSTSGDRPRPH

abundance: -
v_gene: TRBV29-1
j_gene: TRBJ2-1
CDR3aa: SATPGDEQF

abundance: -
v_gene: TRBV20-1
j_gene: TRBJ2-1
CDR3aa: SATADLTYNEQF

abundance: -
v_gene: TRBV29-1
j_gene: TRBJ1-3
CDR3aa: SVGFWDNPSGNTIY

abundance: -
v_gene: TRBV6-1
j_gene: TRBJ1-1
CDR3aa: ASSPGGWNTEAF

abundance: -
v_gene: TRBV12-3/TRBV12-4
j_gene: TRBJ2-3
CDR3aa: ASRPDRTDTQY

abundance: -
v_gene: TRBV27
j_gene: TRBJ1-1
CDR3aa: ASGSYAGRNTEAF

abundance: -
v_gene: TRBV19
j_gene: TRBJ2-7
CDR3aa: ASSIGGPVQQY

abundance: many
v_gene: TRBV12-3/TRBV12-4
j_gene: TRBJ2-3
CDR3aa: ASSWDHTDTQY

abundance: many
v_gene: TRBV20-1
j_gene: TRBJ1-6
CDR3aa: SARDRAGLSNSPLH

abundance: few
v_gene: TRBV7-2
j_gene: TRBJ2-7
CDR3aa: ASSLTSGGAYEQY

abundance: many
v_gene: TRBV20-1
j_gene: TRBJ1-1
CDR3aa: SANSGGSGTEAF

abundance: -
v_gene: TRBV20-1
j_gene: TRBJ1-1
CDR3aa: SASRAGVDEAF

abundance: many
v_gene: TRBV29-1
j_gene: TRBJ1-1
CDR3aa: SVKGQGNTEAF

abundance: many
v_gene: TRBV7-3
j_gene: TRBJ2-3
CDR3aa: ASSPGAPDTQY